The T cell receptor (beta chain) described here comes from a study of T cell clonotyping in hematopoietic cell transplantation. Sequencing used immunoSEQ multiplex PCR; TCRdb keeps in-frame clones, though not all of them. The profile covers roughly 38,000 clones, with 80% to 90% appearing a single time and about 2.1% taken by the ten largest. This CDR3 has 14 residues. Germline V gives CDR1 SGHRS, CDR2 YFSETQ. Trimming left V 0 bases short and J 2 bases short, with 8 bases between. The origin of this receptor is a woman aged 40 to 50 in good health. Some clones in this sample may be carry-over from other donors' samples. The V and J genes are TRBV5-1 and TRBJ1-2; TRBD1 is a possible D gene (5 bases). Sequenced sample: peripheral blood mononuclear cells. CDR3 amino acids: CASSLGRGNYGYTF. In nucleotides, the CDR3 is TGCGCCAGCAGCTTGGGAAGGGGAAACTATGGCTACACCTTC.